Sample share makes the clone carrying this T cell receptor (beta chain) medium-sized. How the authors handled the data: Across clinicopathological groups, CDR3 differences served as the basis for building a distant-metastasis classifier for papillary thyroid cancer. TCRdb redid the clone calls on the PCR reads using MiXCR. TCRdb assigned the V and J calls; the authors' analysis was not used. The data hold about 7,000 clones, with 19% observed a single time. Germline V gives CDR1 MNHNS, CDR2 SASEGT. V was cut by 5 bases and J by 3 bases, with 14 bases left in between. The CDR3 runs 14 residues. Treatment of any kind had been given to no patient before thyroid surgery. This sample is part of a study of metastatic and nonmetastatic thyroid tumors. Study in general: Repertoires from malignant and benign thyroid patients were compared across blood and tumor or nodule tissue.

The TCR originated in a female donor with papillary thyroid cancer or a benign thyroid nodule (not recorded which). Some clones in this sample may be carry-over from other donors' samples. The sequenced material came from adjacent normal tissue. The chain joins TRBV6-1 to TRBJ2-7, with D perhaps being TRBD1 or TRBD2 (5 bases each). This chain's CDR3 is CASSSERGVYEQYF. For the CDR3, the DNA is TGTGCCAGCAGTTCGGAGAGGGGCGTCTACGAGCAGTACTTC.